A selection of T cell receptor beta chains follows, all from one sample in a study of a mutant IDH1 vaccine in newly diagnosed glioma. Profiling relied on immunoSEQ multiplex PCR, and the TCRdb table lists in-frame clones only, not all of them. This table holds tens of thousands of clones, roughly 78% found once. Material: PBMCs, obtained from a glioma patient treated with radiotherapy, temozolomide or both. The receptors derive from a man aged 35-49 years with glioma. Some clones in this sample may be carry-over from other donors' samples. Both conserved end residues are trimmed from each CDR3.

TRBV7-9,TRBJ2-6,ASSPSSGANVLT
TRBV15,TRBJ1-2,ASRGRGALSGYT
TRBV30,TRBJ1-1,AWMGQGTTEAF
TRBV4-2,TRBJ2-7,ASSQLRGAEQY
TRBV7-9,TRBJ1-5,ASSSDRGSGQPQH
TRBV5-6,TRBJ1-5,ASSFRTGSSNQPQH
TRBV7-2,TRBJ1-6,ASSLDPDTGPYNSPLH
TRBV5-6,TRBJ1-3,ASSLASGRTGNTIY
TRBV11-2,TRBJ2-7,ASSHGSTEQY
TRBV5-4,TRBJ2-7,ASSPKTGDLSSYEQY
TRBV2,TRBJ1-5,ASSERTVLNQPQH
TRBV9,TRBJ2-2,ASSPQLATGELF
TRBV5-1,TRBJ2-2,ASSLEAQGRTGELF
TRBV5-6,TRBJ1-5,ASSLYYDYSNQPQH
TRBV29-1,TRBJ2-3,SVETGQGGGDTQY
TRBV19,TRBJ1-2,ASSISAGGVRGYT
TRBV5-1,TRBJ1-4,ASSFRGEPGYGEKLF
TRBV30,TRBJ1-6,ACEGSGRSPLH
TRBV5-1,TRBJ1-1,ASSLTGAYDREAF
TRBV4-2,TRBJ1-5,ASSQDMETGGREPQH